This TCR beta chain was sequenced in a study of control samples from healthy donors and cancer patients. Assay: immunoSEQ multiplex PCR; the TCRdb copy retains only in-frame clones and omits some. The table records 110,000 to 150,000 clones, less than 90% of them present only once. Trimming stripped 1 base from V and 1 base from J, with 14 bases between. The CDR3 runs to 16 residues. Per germline, CDR1 SGHRS and CDR2 YFSETQ. The receptor was isolated from a young woman in good health. Sequences were obtained from blood. The genes are TRBV5-1 and TRBJ2-5, with D maybe TRBD2 (5 bases). The CDR3 nucleotides read TGCGCCAGCAGCTTGTGGGCGGGCCTAACCCAAGAGACCCAGTACTTC. Amino acids: CASSLWAGLTQETQYF.